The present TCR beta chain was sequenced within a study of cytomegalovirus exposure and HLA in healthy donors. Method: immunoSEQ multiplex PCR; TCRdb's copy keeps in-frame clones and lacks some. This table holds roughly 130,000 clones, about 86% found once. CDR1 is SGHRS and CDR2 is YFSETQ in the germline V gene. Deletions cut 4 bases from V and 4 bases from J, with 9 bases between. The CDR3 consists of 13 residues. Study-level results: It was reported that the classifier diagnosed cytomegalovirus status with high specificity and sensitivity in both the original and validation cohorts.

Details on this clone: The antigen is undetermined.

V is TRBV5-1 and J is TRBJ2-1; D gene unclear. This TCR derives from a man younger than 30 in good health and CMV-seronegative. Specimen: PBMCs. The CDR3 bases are TGCGCCAGCAGCCCAAACGGGTACAATGAGCAGTTCTTC. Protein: CASSPNGYNEQFF.